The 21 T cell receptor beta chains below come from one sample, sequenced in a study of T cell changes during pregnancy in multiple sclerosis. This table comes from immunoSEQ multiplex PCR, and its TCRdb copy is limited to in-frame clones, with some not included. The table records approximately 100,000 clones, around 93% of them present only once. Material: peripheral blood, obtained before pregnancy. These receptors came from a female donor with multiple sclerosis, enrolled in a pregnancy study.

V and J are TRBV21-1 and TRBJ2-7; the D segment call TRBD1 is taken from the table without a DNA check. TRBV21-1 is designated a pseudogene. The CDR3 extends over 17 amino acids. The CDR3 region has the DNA TGTGCCAGCAGCATGAGCCTCGACAGGGCGGTTAGCTACGAGCAGTACTTC. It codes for CASSMSLDRAVSYEQYF.

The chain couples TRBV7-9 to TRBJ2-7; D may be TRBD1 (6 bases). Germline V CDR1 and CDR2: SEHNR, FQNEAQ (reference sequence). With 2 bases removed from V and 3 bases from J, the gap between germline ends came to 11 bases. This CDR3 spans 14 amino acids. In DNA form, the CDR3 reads TGTGCCAGCAGCTTAACTCCGGACAGCTACGAGCAGTACTTC. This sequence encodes CASSLTPDSYEQYF.

Here the CDR3 reads CASSEGQGALRNEQFF. The CDR3, as DNA: TGTGCCAGCAGTGAAGGGCAGGGGGCGTTACGAAATGAGCAGTTCTTC. The V and J genes are TRBV2 and TRBJ2-1; the match to TRBD1 covers 8 bases. The CDR3 is 16 residues long. V trimming: 1 base; J trimming: 7 bases; junction bases outside the gene matches: 9. Germline CDR1 is SNHLY and CDR2 is FYNNEI.

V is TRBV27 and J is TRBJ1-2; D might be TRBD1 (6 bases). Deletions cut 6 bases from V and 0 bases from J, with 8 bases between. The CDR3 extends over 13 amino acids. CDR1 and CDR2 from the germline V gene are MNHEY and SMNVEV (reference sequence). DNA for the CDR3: TGTGCCAGCAGGGGGACATCTAACTATGGCTACACCTTC. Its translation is CASRGTSNYGYTF.

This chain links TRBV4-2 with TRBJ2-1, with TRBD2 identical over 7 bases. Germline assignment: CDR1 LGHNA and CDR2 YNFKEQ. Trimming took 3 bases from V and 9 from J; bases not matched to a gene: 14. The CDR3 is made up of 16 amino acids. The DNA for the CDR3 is TGTGCCAGCAGCCACCCATCGGGCGGGACTACCGTTGAGCAGTTCTTC. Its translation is CASSHPSGGTTVEQFF.

The CDR3 sequence: CASSQDPGTYSSEQYF. In DNA form, the CDR3 reads TGCGCCAGCAGCCAAGACCCCGGGACTTACTCCAGCGAGCAGTACTTC. V is TRBV4-3 and J is TRBJ2-7; weak D call: TRBD2 (6 bases). Germline V gene data show CDR1 as LGHNA and CDR2 as YSLEER. This CDR3 is built from 16 residues. V lost 0 bases and J lost 6, with 18 bases in between.

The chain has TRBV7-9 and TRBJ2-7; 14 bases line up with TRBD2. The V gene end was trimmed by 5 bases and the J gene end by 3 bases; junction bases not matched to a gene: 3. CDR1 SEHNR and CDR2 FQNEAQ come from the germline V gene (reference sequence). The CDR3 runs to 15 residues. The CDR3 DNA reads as TGTGCCAGCAGCGCCGGGACTAGCGGGAGCTACGAGCAGTACTTC. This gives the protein CASSAGTSGSYEQYF.

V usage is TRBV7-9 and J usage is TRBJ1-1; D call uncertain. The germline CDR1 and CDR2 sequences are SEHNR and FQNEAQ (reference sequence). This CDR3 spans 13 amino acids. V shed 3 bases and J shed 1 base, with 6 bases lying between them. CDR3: CASSFPWNTEAFF. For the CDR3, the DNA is TGTGCCAGCAGCTTTCCGTGGAACACTGAAGCTTTCTTT.

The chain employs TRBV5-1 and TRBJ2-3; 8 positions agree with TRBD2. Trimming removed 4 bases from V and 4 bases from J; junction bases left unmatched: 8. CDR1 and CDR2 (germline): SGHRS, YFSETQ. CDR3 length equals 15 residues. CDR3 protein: CASSLSGSIADTQYF. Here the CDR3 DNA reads TGCGCCAGCAGCCTGAGCGGGAGTATTGCAGATACGCAGTATTTT.

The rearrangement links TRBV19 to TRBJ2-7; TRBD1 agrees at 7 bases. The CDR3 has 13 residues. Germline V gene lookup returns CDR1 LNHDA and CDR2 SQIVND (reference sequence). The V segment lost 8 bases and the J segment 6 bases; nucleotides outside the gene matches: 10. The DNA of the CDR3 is TGTGCCAGTCGCCGTATGGGGACAGCCGAGCAGTACTTC. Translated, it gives CASRRMGTAEQYF.

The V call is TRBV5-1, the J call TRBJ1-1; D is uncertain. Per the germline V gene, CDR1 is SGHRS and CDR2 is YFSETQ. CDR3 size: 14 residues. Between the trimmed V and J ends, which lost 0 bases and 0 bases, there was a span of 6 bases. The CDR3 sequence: CASSLGALNTEAFF. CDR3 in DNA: TGCGCCAGCAGCTTGGGGGCCTTGAACACTGAAGCTTTCTTT. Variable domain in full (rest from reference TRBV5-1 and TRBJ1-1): KAGVTQTPRYLIKTRGQQVTLSCSPISGHRSVSWYQQTPGQGLQFLFEYFSETQRNKGNFPGRFSGRQFSNSRSEMNVSTLELGDSALYLCASSLGALNTEAFFGQGTRLTVV.

For the CDR3, the DNA is TGTGCCAGCAGCTGGGGACAGAGTTTAAATGAGCAGTTCTTC. This sequence encodes CASSWGQSLNEQFF. The V and J genes are TRBV5-4 and TRBJ2-1; 7 bases agree with TRBD1. The germline gives CDR1 SGHNT, CDR2 YYREEE (reference sequence). V trimming: 3 bases; J trimming: 7 bases; junction bases outside the gene matches: 7. The CDR3 is 14 residues long.

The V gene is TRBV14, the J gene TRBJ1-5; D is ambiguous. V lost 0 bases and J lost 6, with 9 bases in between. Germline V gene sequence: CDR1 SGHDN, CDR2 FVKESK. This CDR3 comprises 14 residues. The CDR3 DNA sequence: TGTGCCAGCAGCCAAGATAACATAGCTCAGCCCCAGCATTTT. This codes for CASSQDNIAQPQHF.

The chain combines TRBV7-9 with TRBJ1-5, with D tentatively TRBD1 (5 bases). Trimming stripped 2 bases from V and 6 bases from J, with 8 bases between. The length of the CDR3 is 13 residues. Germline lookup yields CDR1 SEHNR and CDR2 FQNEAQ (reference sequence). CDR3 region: CASSLRGSQPQHF. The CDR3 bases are TGTGCCAGCAGCTTACGGGGGAGTCAGCCCCAGCATTTT.

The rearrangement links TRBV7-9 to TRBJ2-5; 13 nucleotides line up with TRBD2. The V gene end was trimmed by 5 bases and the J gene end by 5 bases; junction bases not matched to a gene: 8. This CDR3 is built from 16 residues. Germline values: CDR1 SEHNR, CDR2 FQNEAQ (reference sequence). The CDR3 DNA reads TGTGCCAGCAGCATCGGACTAGCGGGAGTAGCGGAGACCCAGTACTTC. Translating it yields CASSIGLAGVAETQYF.

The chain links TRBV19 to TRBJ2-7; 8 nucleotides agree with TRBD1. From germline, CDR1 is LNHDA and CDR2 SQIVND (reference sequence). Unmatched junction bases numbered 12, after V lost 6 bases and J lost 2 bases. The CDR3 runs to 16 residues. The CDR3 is CASRGVRDRNPYEQYF. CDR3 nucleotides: TGTGCCAGTAGGGGGGTCCGGGACAGGAATCCCTACGAGCAGTACTTC. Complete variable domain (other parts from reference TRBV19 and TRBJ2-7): DGGITQSPKYLFRKEGQNVTLSCEQNLNHDAMYWYRQDPGQGLRLIYYSQIVNDFQKGDIAEGYSVSREKKESFPLTVTSAQKNPTAFYLCASRGVRDRNPYEQYFGPGTRLTVT.

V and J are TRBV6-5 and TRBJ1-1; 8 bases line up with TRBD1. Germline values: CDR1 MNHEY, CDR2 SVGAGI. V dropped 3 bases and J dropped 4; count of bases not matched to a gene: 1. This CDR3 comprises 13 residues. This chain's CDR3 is CASSYTGGTEAFF. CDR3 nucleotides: TGTGCCAGCAGTTATACAGGGGGCACTGAAGCTTTCTTT.

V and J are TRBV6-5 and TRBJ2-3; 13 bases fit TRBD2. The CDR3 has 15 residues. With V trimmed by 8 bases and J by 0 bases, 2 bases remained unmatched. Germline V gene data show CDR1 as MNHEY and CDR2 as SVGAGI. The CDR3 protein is CASGLAGASTDTQYF. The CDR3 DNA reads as TGTGCCAGCGGACTAGCGGGAGCTAGCACAGATACGCAGTATTTT.

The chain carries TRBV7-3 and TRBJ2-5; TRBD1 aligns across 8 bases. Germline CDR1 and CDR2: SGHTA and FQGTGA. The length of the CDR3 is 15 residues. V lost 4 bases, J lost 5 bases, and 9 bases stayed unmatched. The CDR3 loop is CASSSSGGAGETQYF. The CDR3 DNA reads TGTGCCAGCAGCTCCTCAGGGGGCGCAGGGGAGACCCAGTACTTC.

The DNA for the CDR3 is TGTGCCAGTAGTCCGGGGGGGACCTACAATGAGCAGTTCTTC. This codes for CASSPGGTYNEQFF. The V and J genes are TRBV19 and TRBJ2-1; 8 nucleotides line up with TRBD2. V gave up 5 bases and J gave up 2 bases; unmatched junction bases: 2. CDR3 length equals 14 residues. The germline V gene has CDR1 LNHDA and CDR2 SQIVND (reference sequence). Full variable domain (outside the CDR3, taken from reference TRBV19 and TRBJ2-1): DGGITQSPKYLFRKEGQNVTLSCEQNLNHDAMYWYRQDPGQGLRLIYYSQIVNDFQKGDIAEGYSVSREKKESFPLTVTSAQKNPTAFYLCASSPGGTYNEQFFGPGTRLTVL.

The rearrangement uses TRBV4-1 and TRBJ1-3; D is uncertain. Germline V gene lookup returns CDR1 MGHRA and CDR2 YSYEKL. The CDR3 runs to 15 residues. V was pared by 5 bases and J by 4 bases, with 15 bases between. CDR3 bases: TGCGCCAGCAGCATGAACGCGGGAAGAGGAAACACCATATATTTT. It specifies CASSMNAGRGNTIYF.